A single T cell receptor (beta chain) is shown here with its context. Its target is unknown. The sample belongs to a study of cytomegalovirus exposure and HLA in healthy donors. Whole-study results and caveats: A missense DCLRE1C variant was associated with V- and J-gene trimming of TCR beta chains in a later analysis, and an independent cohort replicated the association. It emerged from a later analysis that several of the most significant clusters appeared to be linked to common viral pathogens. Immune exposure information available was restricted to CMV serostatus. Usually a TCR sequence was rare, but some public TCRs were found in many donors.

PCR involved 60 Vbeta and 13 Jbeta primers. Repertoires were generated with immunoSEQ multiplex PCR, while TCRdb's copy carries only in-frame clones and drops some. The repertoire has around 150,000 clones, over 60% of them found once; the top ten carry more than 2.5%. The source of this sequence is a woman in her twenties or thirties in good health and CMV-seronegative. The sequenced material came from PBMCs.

CDR3 loop: CASSVKGDGYTF. The CDR3 DNA sequence: TGTGCCAGCAGCGTCAAGGGGGATGGCTACACCTTC. This sequence joins TRBV9 and TRBJ1-2; tentatively, D is TRBD1 (6 bases). Trimming took off 2 bases at V and 6 bases at J, with 8 bases between the two ends. From germline, CDR1 is SGDLS and CDR2 YYNGEE. The CDR3 covers 12 residues.